Sequencing of this TCR beta chain was carried out in a study of response to subunit inactivated influenza vaccine. Findings and caveats of the study: Authors proposed each seasonal influenza vaccination draws in few new T cells.

The J segment lost 1 base and the V segment lost 2 bases, leaving 2 bases of the junction unmatched. This CDR3 has 15 residues. Germline assignment: CDR1 MGHRA and CDR2 YSYEKL. This clonotype has only a few counts. As yet, its antigen is unknown. A single record per CDR3 protein comes from TCRdb applying MiXCR to the RT-PCR reads. This sample has a few hundred thousand distinct CDR3 sequences, with 20% to 25% found just once. This rearrangement joins TRBV4-1 to TRBJ2-5; TRBD2 matches 9 bases. The sequence was collected from a man in his fifties or sixties who received an inactivated influenza vaccine. The sequences come from PBMCs from blood, collected 21 months after vaccination. DNA for the CDR3: TGCGCCAGCAGCCAATCAGCGGGGGGCCAAGAGACCCAGTACTTC. Encoded protein: CASSQSAGGQETQYF.